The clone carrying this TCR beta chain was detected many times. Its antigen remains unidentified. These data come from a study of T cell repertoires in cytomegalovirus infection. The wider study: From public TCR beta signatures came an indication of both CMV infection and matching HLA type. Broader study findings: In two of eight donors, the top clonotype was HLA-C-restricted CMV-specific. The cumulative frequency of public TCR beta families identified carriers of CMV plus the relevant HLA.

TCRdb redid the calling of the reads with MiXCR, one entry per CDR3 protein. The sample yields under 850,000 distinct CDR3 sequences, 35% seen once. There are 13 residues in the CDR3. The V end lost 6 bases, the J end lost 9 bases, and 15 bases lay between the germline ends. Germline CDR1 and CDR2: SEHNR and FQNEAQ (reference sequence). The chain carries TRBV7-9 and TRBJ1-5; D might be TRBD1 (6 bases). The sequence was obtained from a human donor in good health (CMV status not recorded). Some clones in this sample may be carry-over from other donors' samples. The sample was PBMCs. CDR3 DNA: TGTGCCAGCAGTCTGGACAGCCCGGCGCCCCAGCATTTT. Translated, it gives CASSLDSPAPQHF.